The T cell receptor beta chain under discussion was sequenced for a study of chemoradiotherapy in HPV16-positive cancers. Whole-study context: Functional T-cell assays on a couple of HPV16-positive patients' cells defined candidate HPV-specific clones and common TCR motifs.

Whole-study results and caveats: Candidate HPV-specific clones and E7-related TCR motifs grew in tumor during treatment. Only two HPV16-positive patients supplied the functional HPV-specificity definition.

Repertoires were sampled repeatedly during chemoradiotherapy. TCRdb's table, derived via immunoSEQ multiplex PCR, lists solely in-frame clones and lacks some. The sample contains around 24,000 clones, 87% of which appear only once. This clone was recorded only once. The antigen remains undetermined. Sequencing was performed on blood, taken from a patient who underwent chemoradiotherapy. The receptor's source is a human donor with HPV-associated anogenital cancer.

The CDR3 is CASSIVQGQETQYF. The CDR3 DNA reads as TGTGCCAGTAGTATAGTACAGGGGCAAGAGACCCAGTACTTC. V and J are TRBV19 and TRBJ2-5, with 7 bases that match TRBD1. J lost 2 bases, V lost 1 base, and 1 base had no gene match. Germline V gene data show CDR1 as LNHDA and CDR2 as SQIVND (reference sequence). This CDR3 comprises 14 residues.